What follows are 31 T cell receptor beta chains derived from one specimen sequenced in a study of shared clonotypes between healthy human individuals. The table came from immunoSEQ multiplex PCR; TCRdb's copy has only in-frame clones and leaves some out. The table records fewer than 600,000 clones, 75% to 85% of them present only once. The specimen was PBMCs. All receptors derive from a woman in her 40s in good health. Some clones in this sample may be carry-over from other donors' samples.

The rearrangement uses TRBV15 and TRBJ1-1; maybe TRBD1 (5 bases). V was clipped by 0 bases and J by 5 bases, with 16 bases between them. This CDR3 is 16 amino acids long. Per germline, CDR1 LNHNV and CDR2 YYDKDF (reference sequence). Here the CDR3 reads CATSRDPGVVGTEAFF. CDR3 nucleotide sequence: TGTGCCACCAGCAGAGATCCGGGGGTAGTGGGAACTGAAGCTTTCTTT. The whole variable domain, remainder taken from reference TRBV15 and TRBJ1-1, is DAMVIQNPRYQVTQFGKPVTLSCSQTLNHNVMYWYQQKSSQAPKLLFHYYDKDFNNEADTPDNFQSRRPNTSFCFLDIRSPGLGDTAMYLCATSRDPGVVGTEAFFGQGTRLTVV.

The chain employs TRBV12-5 and TRBJ2-5; TRBD1 matches at 8 bases. Germline-derived CDR1 and CDR2 are LGHNT and FRNRAP. With 1 base clipped from V and 11 bases from J, the junction kept 3 bases outside the gene matches. This CDR3 is built from 12 residues. The CDR3 loop is CASGLGTGTQYF. The CDR3, as DNA: TGTGCTAGTGGTTTGGGGACAGGGACTCAGTACTTC.

This sequence joins TRBV2 and TRBJ2-1; unclear D gene. The V gene's germline CDR1 is SNHLY and CDR2 FYNNEI. The V gene lost 4 bases and the J gene lost 4 bases, with 8 bases spanning the gap. CDR3 length: 13 amino acids. CDR3 DNA: TGTGCCAGCAGTGCCGGGCAGTACAATGAGCAGTTCTTC. Protein product: CASSAGQYNEQFF.

This chain uses TRBV11-2 with TRBJ2-1; 8 bases are shared with TRBD2. Germline CDR1 reads SGHAT; CDR2 reads FQNNGV. The CDR3 spans 14 residues. V gave up 5 bases and J gave up 7 bases; unmatched junction bases: 7. In DNA form, the CDR3 reads TGTGCCAGCAGCCCGGGAGGGTATGGGAATGAGCAGTTCTTC. Its protein is CASSPGGYGNEQFF.

This sequence joins TRBV30 and TRBJ2-1, with unresolved D. In germline, CDR1 is GTSNPN, CDR2 SVGIG (reference sequence). The CDR3 runs 14 residues. V shed 2 bases and J shed 0 bases, with 8 bases lying between them. The CDR3 spells CAWSRLNSYNEQFF. For the CDR3, the DNA is TGTGCCTGGAGTCGTCTTAACTCCTACAATGAGCAGTTCTTC.

This clone was detected many times. This chain uses TRBV2 with TRBJ1-2; 7 bases agree with TRBD1. J was trimmed by 8 bases and V by 4 bases; bases with no gene match: 7. Germline assignment: CDR1 SNHLY and CDR2 FYNNEI. This CDR3 contains 13 residues. CDR3 in amino acids: CASSVGGLRGYTF. Here the CDR3 DNA reads TGTGCCAGCAGTGTAGGGGGCCTGAGGGGCTACACCTTC. The complete variable domain, with remaining parts taken from reference TRBV2 and TRBJ1-2, reads EPEVTQTPSHQVTQMGQEVILRCVPISNHLYFYWYRQILGQKVEFLVSFYNNEISEKSEIFDDQFSVERPDGSNFTLKIRSTKLEDSAMYFCASSVGGLRGYTFGSGTRLTVV.

V and J are TRBV7-9 and TRBJ1-5, with TRBD1 as a possible D gene (6 bases). Germline-derived CDR1 and CDR2 are SEHNR and FQNEAQ (reference sequence). Trimming removed 5 bases from V and 1 base from J, with 12 bases in between. CDR3 length equals 15 residues. The CDR3 DNA reads as TGTGCCAGCAGCCCCCAAGGGGGGAGCAATCAGCCCCAGCATTTT. Amino acid sequence: CASSPQGGSNQPQHF.

The chain carries TRBV6-1 and TRBJ2-7, with TRBD2 identical over 10 bases. Per germline, CDR1 MNHNS and CDR2 SASEGT. The CDR3 sequence is 15 residues long. The ends lost 4 bases at V and 0 bases at J; junction bases unmatched: 3. CDR3 amino acids: CASSAPSGSSYEQYF. CDR3 bases: TGTGCCAGCAGTGCCCCTAGCGGGAGCTCCTACGAGCAGTACTTC.

The CDR3 loop is CASSSHGSSGGEQYF. The CDR3 nucleotides are TGTGCCAGCAGCTCCCATGGTTCGTCGGGAGGCGAGCAGTACTTC. J is TRBJ2-7 and V is TRBV7-2; 7 nucleotides line up with TRBD2. J gave up 6 bases and V 4 bases, and 12 bases lay outside the gene matches. The CDR3 length is 15 residues. Germline V gives CDR1 SGHTA, CDR2 FQGNSA.

V is TRBV7-8 and J is TRBJ2-5; 9 bases agree with TRBD1. This CDR3 is built from 14 residues. Germline CDR1 is SGHVS and CDR2 is FQNEAQ. With V trimmed by 5 bases and J by 5 bases, 6 bases remained unmatched. In DNA form, the CDR3 reads TGTGCCAGCAGCACGTACAGGGGGCGGGAGACCCAGTACTTC. This encodes CASSTYRGRETQYF.

The chain employs TRBV2 and TRBJ2-7; 7 positions match TRBD1. Germline CDR1 is SNHLY and CDR2 is FYNNEI. The CDR3 runs to 15 residues. V lost 5 bases and J lost 3; bases outside the gene matches: 10. The DNA of the CDR3 is TGTGCCAGCAGTCCTTCCCGGGACAGACTCTACGAGCAGTACTTC. It yields the protein CASSPSRDRLYEQYF.

The chain employs TRBV7-3 and TRBJ2-1; no clear D gene. Germline V gives CDR1 SGHTA, CDR2 FQGTGA. There are 10 residues in the CDR3. Trimming removed 7 bases from V and 11 bases from J, with 9 bases in between. DNA of the CDR3: TGTGCCAGCAACCCGGATAAGCAGTTCTTC. It codes for CASNPDKQFF. Based on the CDR3 plus reference TRBV7-3 and TRBJ2-1, the full variable domain is GAGVSQTPSNKVTEKGKYVELRCDPISGHTALYWYRQSLGQGPEFLIYFQGTGAADDSGLPNDRFFAVRPEGSVSTLKIQRTERGDSAVYLCASNPDKQFFGPGTRLTVL.

Notes on this clone: This may come from a read error, since a much larger clone is one base off. In nucleotides, the CDR3 is TGTGCCAACAGCAGACAGGGTTCAGACTACGAGCAGTACTTC. Amino acid sequence: CANSRQGSDYEQYF. This chain joins TRBV6-5 and TRBJ2-7; 7 positions agree with TRBD1. Germline lookup yields CDR1 MNHEY and CDR2 SVGAGI. Trimming took 10 bases from V and 3 from J; bases not matched to a gene: 12. This CDR3 has 14 amino acids.

This chain uses TRBV7-9 with TRBJ2-1; possible D gene TRBD1, 5 bases. This CDR3 has 15 amino acids. The ends were cut back, 0 bases at V and 5 bases at J, with 11 bases in the middle. The germline V gene encodes CDR1 SEHNR and CDR2 FQNEAQ (reference sequence). The CDR3 region is CASSLATVSNNEQFF. CDR3 sequence (DNA): TGTGCCAGCAGCTTAGCGACAGTTTCCAACAATGAGCAGTTCTTC.

V gene TRBV5-6 combines with J gene TRBJ1-1; 7 bases fit TRBD1. J gave up 0 bases and V 4 bases, and 12 bases lay outside the gene matches. The CDR3 length is 17 residues. Germline values: CDR1 SGHDT, CDR2 YYEEEE. This chain's CDR3 is CASSVGQVQAMNTEAFF. CDR3 DNA: TGTGCCAGCAGCGTTGGACAGGTTCAGGCGATGAACACTGAAGCTTTCTTT.

The chain is built from TRBV9 and TRBJ2-7, with 11 bases lining up with TRBD2. Looked up from germline, CDR1 is SGDLS and CDR2 is YYNGEE. V was clipped by 0 bases and J by 7 bases; unmatched bases: 9. The CDR3 has 16 residues. Here the CDR3 reads CASSVGFSGRAREQYF. CDR3 DNA: TGTGCCAGCAGCGTAGGGTTTAGCGGGAGGGCACGGGAGCAGTACTTC.

The chain links TRBV18 to TRBJ2-5; 7 bases are shared with TRBD1. V shed 5 bases and J 5 bases; nucleotides not matched to a gene: 11. The CDR3 contains 15 residues. CDR1 KGHSH and CDR2 LQKENI come from the germline V gene. CDR3 sequence reads: CASSETQGSVETQYF. CDR3 sequence (DNA): TGTGCCAGCTCAGAGACACAGGGGTCCGTCGAGACCCAGTACTTC.

This clone was counted only a few times. The rearrangement links TRBV6-4 to TRBJ2-1; 10 nucleotides match TRBD2. J gave up 7 bases and V 4 bases, and 4 bases lay outside the gene matches. Germline assignment: CDR1 MRHNA and CDR2 SNTAGT. The CDR3 covers 14 residues. The CDR3 coding sequence is TGTGCCAGCAGTGTGGCTAGCGGGAGTAATGAGCAGTTCTTC. Residues: CASSVASGSNEQFF.

This chain uses TRBV7-9 with TRBJ2-7; D unresolved. Deletions cut 5 bases from V and 2 bases from J, with 7 bases between. Germline V lookup: CDR1 SEHNR, CDR2 FQNEAQ (reference sequence). The CDR3 length is 12 residues. The DNA of the CDR3 is TGTGCCAGCAGCCCCTCTACCTACGAGCAGTACTTC. As protein: CASSPSTYEQYF.

The chain employs TRBV18 and TRBJ1-5; 11 nucleotides align to TRBD1. Germline V gene data show CDR1 as KGHSH and CDR2 as LQKENI. J gave up 5 bases and V 3 bases, and 3 bases lay outside the gene matches. This CDR3 contains 15 residues. Written as DNA, the CDR3 is TGTGCCAGCTCACCGGGACAGGGGGGGTATCAGCCCCAGCATTTT. Its protein is CASSPGQGGYQPQHF.

For this clone: A single base is all that separates this from a far larger clone, so a read error is likely. The chain carries TRBV18 and TRBJ1-5; D ambiguous. Trimming left V 5 bases short and J 0 bases short, with 8 bases between. Germline assignment: CDR1 KGHSH and CDR2 LQKENI. This CDR3 comprises 14 residues. This CDR3 is CASSEAHSNQPQHF. Here the CDR3 DNA reads TGTGCCAGCTCAGAGGCCCATAGCAATCAGCCCCAGCATTTT.

The gene calls are TRBV6-1 and TRBJ1-3; possibly TRBD1 for D (5 bases). In germline, CDR1 is MNHNS, CDR2 SASEGT. V was cut by 4 bases and J by 4 bases, with 14 bases left in between. The CDR3 covers 15 residues. The DNA for the CDR3 is TGTGCCAGCAGTGTCCAGGGACCTGGGGGAAACACCATATATTTT. Protein: CASSVQGPGGNTIYF.

The rearrangement links TRBV27 to TRBJ2-7; TRBD2 agrees at 13 bases. CDR1 MNHEY and CDR2 SMNVEV come from the germline V gene (reference sequence). The ends lost 2 bases at V and 3 bases at J; junction bases unmatched: 4. This CDR3 spans 16 amino acids. This CDR3 reads CASSLTGLAGYYEQYF. The CDR3 nucleotides read TGTGCCAGCAGTTTAACGGGACTAGCGGGATACTACGAGCAGTACTTC.

This chain connects TRBV5-6 to TRBJ2-7; D unclear. Germline lookup yields CDR1 SGHDT and CDR2 YYEEEE. V dropped 0 bases and J dropped 0 bases, with 10 bases sitting between them. The CDR3 is 15 residues long. CDR3 loop: CASSLVWSDSYEQYF. In nucleotides, the CDR3 is TGTGCCAGCAGCTTGGTTTGGAGCGACTCCTACGAGCAGTACTTC.

This chain connects TRBV5-1 to TRBJ2-6; a possible D gene is TRBD1 (5 bases). V was shortened by 0 bases and J by 0 bases, with 7 bases between the two germline ends. The CDR3 consists of 16 residues. From germline, CDR1 is SGHRS and CDR2 YFSETQ. CDR3 sequence (DNA): TGCGCCAGCAGCTTGGGACAGCTCTCTGGGGCCAACGTCCTGACTTTC. Its translation: CASSLGQLSGANVLTF.

This clone was seen just once. This chain connects TRBV19 to TRBJ2-1; D gene unclear. V was pared by 3 bases and J by 2 bases, with 14 bases between. Germline CDR1 is LNHDA and CDR2 is SQIVND (reference sequence). The CDR3 has 16 amino acids. The CDR3 sequence: CASSILVTQTYNEQFF. The CDR3 DNA reads TGTGCCAGTAGTATCCTCGTTACACAAACCTACAATGAGCAGTTCTTC.

This clone was seen a handful of times. In nucleotides, the CDR3 is TGTGCCAGCAGACCTCAGAGCTCCTACGAGCAGTACTTC. Its protein is CASRPQSSYEQYF. The chain recombines TRBV28 with TRBJ2-7, with no clear D. Trimming took 6 bases from V and 0 from J, leaving 9 bases between them. The CDR3 is 13 residues long. Germline assignment: CDR1 MDHEN and CDR2 SYDVKM.

V is TRBV4-1 and J is TRBJ2-2; 7 positions agree with TRBD2. V trimming: 0 bases; J trimming: 4 bases; junction bases outside the gene matches: 8. Germline CDR1 and CDR2: MGHRA and YSYEKL. The CDR3 runs 17 residues. The CDR3, as DNA: TGCGCCAGCAGCCAAGATCCCGGACTAGGGGTCACCGGGGAGCTGTTTTTT. It is translated as CASSQDPGLGVTGELFF.

This clone was recorded a few times. The J gene is TRBJ2-1, the V gene TRBV20-1, with D possibly TRBD2 on 5 matching bases. CDR1 DFQATT and CDR2 SNEGSKA come from the germline V gene (reference sequence). This CDR3 has 11 amino acids. V lost 6 bases, J lost 7 bases, and 10 bases lay in between. DNA of the CDR3: TGCAGTGCCGATAGGACTAATGAGCAGTTCTTC. It specifies CSADRTNEQFF.

Only a few counts were recorded for this clone. This rearrangement joins TRBV6-1 to TRBJ2-1; 9 positions match TRBD2. J gave up 7 bases and V 2 bases, and 9 bases lay outside the gene matches. The CDR3 has 16 residues. From germline, CDR1 is MNHNS and CDR2 SASEGT. The CDR3 region is CASSELSSGGLNEQFF. CDR3 DNA sequence: TGTGCCAGCAGTGAATTAAGTAGCGGGGGTTTAAATGAGCAGTTCTTC.

V usage is TRBV15 and J usage is TRBJ2-3; D unresolved. The CDR3 has 17 amino acids. The V gene's germline CDR1 is LNHNV and CDR2 YYDKDF (reference sequence). V lost 0 bases and J lost 4, with 17 bases in between. The DNA for the CDR3 is TGTGCCACCAGCAGAGATTTAACAAGCCCCAGTCCAGATACGCAGTATTTT. Its translation is CATSRDLTSPSPDTQYF. The complete variable domain, with remaining parts taken from reference TRBV15 and TRBJ2-3, reads DAMVIQNPRYQVTQFGKPVTLSCSQTLNHNVMYWYQQKSSQAPKLLFHYYDKDFNNEADTPDNFQSRRPNTSFCFLDIRSPGLGDTAMYLCATSRDLTSPSPDTQYFGPGTRLTVL.